This is a list of T cell receptor beta chains from one sample in a study of tumor-infiltrating lymphocytes in primary liver carcinoma. TCRdb ran MiXCR on the multiplex PCR reads and lists one entry per CDR3 protein. The data contain around 330,000 distinct CDR3 sequences, 60% to 80% of them singletons. The sequenced material came from peripheral blood. All receptors derive from a man aged 35 to 55 with primary liver carcinoma and hepatitis B virus infection. CDR3s include the opening cysteine and the closing phenylalanine or tryptophan. The D gene is left open where the match is weak. Where a row states a size, it is once, few, many or the class of an expanded clone; other rows omit it.

>-|14|TRBJ2-3|TRBV11-2|-
CASSARDHTDTQYF
TGTGCCAGCAGTGCCCGGGACCACACAGATACGCAGTATTTT
>few|18|TRBJ2-1|TRBV5-1|TRBD2
CASSLYRTSGRAYNEQFF
TGCGCCAGCAGCTTGTACCGGACTAGCGGGAGGGCCTACAATGAGCAGTTCTTC
>many|14|TRBJ1-2|TRBV6-1|-
CASTTGGAGYGYTF
TGTGCCAGCACAACCGGGGGGGCTGGCTATGGCTACACCTTC
>-|14|TRBJ2-7|TRBV11-2|-
CASSFGRRGINQYF
TGTGCCAGCAGCTTTGGTAGGAGAGGTATCAATCAGTACTTC
>-|15|TRBJ2-3|TRBV5-1|-
CASCPPLAGRDTQYF
TGCGCCAGCTGCCCCCCGTTGGCAGGGCGAGATACGCAGTATTTT
>-|15|TRBJ2-5|TRBV7-9|TRBD1
CASSVIGTDQETQYF
TGTGCCAGCAGCGTCATAGGGACAGACCAAGAGACCCAGTACTTC
>many|13|TRBJ2-3|TRBV28|-
CASSSSDVNTQYF
TGTGCCAGCAGTTCCTCCGACGTAAATACGCAGTATTTT
>few|16|TRBJ1-2|TRBV4-2|-
CASSQNVLSEVFGYTF
TGTGCCAGCAGCCAAAATGTCCTATCTGAGGTCTTTGGCTACACCTTC
>-|15|TRBJ2-1|TRBV11-1|-
CAGSPQGSSYNGQFF
TGTGCCGGCAGCCCCCAGGGGAGCTCCTACAATGGGCAGTTCTTC
>-|14|TRBJ1-6|TRBV28|-
CASSLGGVDSPLHF
TGTGCCAGCAGTTTAGGAGGAGTAGATTCACCCCTCCACTTT
>once|11|TRBJ2-2|TRBV7-8|-
CASSLHGGLVF
TGTGCCAGCAGCTTACATGGTGGGCTGGTTTTT
>-|15|TRBJ2-3|TRBV7-9|TRBD1
CASSSTGGVADTQYF
TGTGCCAGCAGCTCTACAGGGGGAGTCGCAGATACGCAGTATTTT
>many|16|TRBJ2-7|TRBV6-5|-
CASSTRTARSSYEQYF
TGTGCCAGCAGTACCAGGACAGCTAGGAGCTCCTACGAGCAGTACTTC
>-|15|TRBJ2-1|TRBV29-1|TRBD1
CSVQRTGGILDGQFF
TGCAGCGTCCAACGGACAGGGGGCATTTTGGATGGGCAGTTCTTC
>-|15|TRBJ2-5|TRBV5-1|-
CASSPDGGNQETQYF
TGCGCCAGCAGTCCGGATGGCGGGAATCAAGAGACCCAGTACTTC
>-|12|TRBJ2-7|TRBV5-6|-
CASSPWGYEQYF
TGTGCCAGCAGCCCATGGGGTTACGAGCAGTACTTC
>-|16|TRBJ2-6|TRBV11-3|TRBD1
CVSSRDSISGASVLTF
TGTGTCAGCAGCCGGGACAGCATCTCTGGGGCCAGCGTCCTGACTTTC
>-|15|TRBJ2-1|TRBV11-3|-
CASSLVGTTNNEQFF
TGTGCCAGCAGCTTAGTCGGGACAACGAACAATGAGCAGTTCTTC
>-|15|TRBJ2-1|TRBV11-2|TRBD2
CASSILAGGYNEQFF
TGTGCCAGCAGTATTCTAGCGGGGGGATACAATGAGCAGTTCTTC
>-|16|TRBJ2-5|TRBV5-6|-
CTSSPTGRGPLETQYF
TGTACCAGCAGCCCGACGGGCAGGGGACCGTTAGAGACCCAGTACTTC
>-|15|TRBJ2-1|TRBV6-5|-
CVSRPGPDSYNEKFF
TGTGTCAGCAGGCCGGGCCCCGACTCCTACAATGAGAAGTTCTTC
>-|15|TRBJ1-1|TRBV6-2/TRBV6-3|-
CASRGWDSGETEAFF
TGTGCCAGCCGGGGATGGGATTCAGGGGAAACTGAAGCTTTCTTT
>-|14|TRBJ2-7|TRBV24-1|-
CATSEAGSTYEQYF
TGTGCCACCAGTGAGGCAGGGAGTACCTACGAGCAGTACTTC
>-|14|TRBJ2-1|TRBV10-2|TRBD2
CAVRTSERRDEQFF
TGCGCCGTACGGACTAGCGAGAGACGGGATGAGCAGTTCTTC
>-|15|TRBJ2-2|TRBV11-1|TRBD1
CASNFQGQGNGELFF
TGTGCCAGCAACTTTCAGGGACAGGGAAACGGGGAGCTGTTTTTT
>-|14|TRBJ1-1|TRBV11-1|-
CACSFLVENTEAFF
TGTGCCTGCAGCTTCTTGGTAGAGAACACAGAAGCTTTCTTT
>once|13|TRBJ2-3|TRBV5-1|-
CANSLEGTDTQYF
TGCGCCAATAGCTTGGAGGGCACAGATACGCAGTATTTT
>-|15|TRBJ2-2|TRBV5-1|TRBD1
CPSSLGQGNTGELFF
TGCCCCAGTAGCTTGGGACAGGGGAACACCGGGGAGCTGTTTTTT
>-|16|TRBJ2-7|TRBV28|TRBD2
CANSLLGTSGIYEQYF
TGTGCCAACAGTTTACTCGGGACTAGCGGGATCTACGAGCAGTACTTC
>few|16|TRBJ1-3|TRBV6-1|-
CASSELAGASGNTIYF
TGTGCCAGCAGTGAATTGGCAGGCGCCTCTGGAAACACCATATATTTT
>-|16|TRBJ2-1|TRBV11-2|TRBD2
CVSSFGTSGTGHELFF
TGTGTCAGCAGCTTTGGGACTAGCGGGACGGGGCATGAGCTGTTCTTC
>few|15|TRBJ2-3|TRBV28|TRBD2
CASTAGLAGTDTQYF
TGTGCCAGCACCGCGGGACTAGCGGGTACAGATACGCAGTATTTT
>-|12|TRBJ1-5|TRBV29-1|-
CSAKRGAETQHF
TGCAGCGCCAAGAGAGGAGCGGAAACGCAGCATTTT
>-|16|TRBJ2-2|TRBV5-6|TRBD2
CASSAGTRGDLGELFF
TGTGCCAGCAGCGCAGGGACTAGAGGGGATCTTGGGGAGCTGTTTTTT
>-|15|TRBJ2-5|TRBV28|-
CANSSQTGTQETQYF
TGTGCCAACAGTTCTCAGACAGGCACTCAAGAGACCCAGTACTTC
>few|14|TRBJ2-3|TRBV29-1|TRBD1
CSASGTGASDTQYF
TGTAGCGCTTCCGGGACAGGGGCGTCAGATACGCAGTATTTT
>many|16|TRBJ2-6|TRBV5-5|TRBD1
CASSSTGEGGANVLTF
TGTGCCAGCAGCTCTACAGGGGAAGGAGGGGCCAACGTCCTGACTTTC
>-|13|TRBJ2-1|TRBV29-1|TRBD2
CSGTSGNLYEQFF
TGCAGCGGAACTAGCGGGAATCTCTATGAGCAGTTCTTC
>-|14|TRBJ2-5|TRBV6-2/TRBV6-3|-
CASSHGMGKETQYF
TGTGCCAGCAGCCACGGAATGGGAAAAGAGACCCAGTACTTC
>many|16|TRBJ1-5|TRBV6-1|-
CASSLTWDASNQPQHF
TGTGCCAGCAGTCTTACCTGGGACGCTAGCAATCAGCCCCAGCATTTT
>few|15|TRBJ1-4|TRBV6-5|-
CASSYKSGVNEKLFF
TGTGCCAGCAGTTACAAGTCAGGGGTGAACGAAAAACTGTTTTTT
>many|15|TRBJ2-3|TRBV6-5|TRBD1
CASSHRGFGTDTQYF
TGTGCCAGCAGCCACAGGGGATTTGGAACAGATACGCAGTATTTT
>many|15|TRBJ2-2|TRBV6-5|TRBD2
CASSQKTSGPGELFF
TGTGCCAGCAGCCAAAAGACTAGCGGTCCCGGGGAGCTGTTTTTT
>-|18|TRBJ2-1|TRBV6-2/TRBV6-3|TRBD2
CASRPYPRSSGRIDEQFF
TGTGCCAGCAGACCATACCCCCGATCGAGCGGGAGGATCGATGAGCAGTTCTTC
>few|14|TRBJ2-1|TRBV4-1|-
CASSQSDGNNEQFF
TGCGCCAGCAGCCAATCGGACGGAAACAATGAGCAGTTCTTC
>once|13|TRBJ1-1|TRBV5-1|-
CASSLDGATEAFF
TGCGCCAGCAGCTTGGATGGCGCCACTGAAGCTTTCTTT
>-|14|TRBJ2-1|TRBV11-3|TRBD2
CASSLGAGAEEQFF
TGTGCCAGCAGCTTAGGAGCGGGGGCCGAGGAGCAGTTCTTC
>-|13|TRBJ1-1|TRBV5-1|-
CASSRVAAPEAFF
TGCGCCAGCAGCAGGGTGGCGGCCCCTGAGGCTTTCTTT
>many|16|TRBJ2-2|TRBV28|-
CASNTAGQSDTGELFF
TGTGCCAGCAACACCGCCGGACAATCGGACACCGGGGAGCTGTTTTTT
>once|13|TRBJ1-1|TRBV29-1|-
CSIVQGRDTEAFF
TGCAGCATTGTACAAGGGAGGGACACTGAAGCTTTCTTT
>-|11|TRBJ1-1|TRBV11-2|-
CANSLDSEAFF
TGTGCCAATAGCCTGGACAGTGAAGCTTTCTTT
>-|15|TRBJ2-7|TRBV6-1|TRBD2
CVSSEAGDSFYEQYF
TGTGTCAGCAGTGAAGCGGGGGATTCCTTCTACGAGCAGTACTTC